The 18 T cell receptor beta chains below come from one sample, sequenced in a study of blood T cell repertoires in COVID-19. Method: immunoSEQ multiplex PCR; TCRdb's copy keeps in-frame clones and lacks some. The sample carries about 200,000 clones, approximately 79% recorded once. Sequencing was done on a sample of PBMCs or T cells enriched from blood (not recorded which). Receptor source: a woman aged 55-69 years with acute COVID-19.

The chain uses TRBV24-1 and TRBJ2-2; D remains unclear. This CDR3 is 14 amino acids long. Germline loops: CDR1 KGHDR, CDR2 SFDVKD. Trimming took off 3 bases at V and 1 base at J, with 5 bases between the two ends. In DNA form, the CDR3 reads TGTGCCACCAGTGATAACAGGAACACCGGGGAGCTGTTTTTT. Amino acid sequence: CATSDNRNTGELFF.

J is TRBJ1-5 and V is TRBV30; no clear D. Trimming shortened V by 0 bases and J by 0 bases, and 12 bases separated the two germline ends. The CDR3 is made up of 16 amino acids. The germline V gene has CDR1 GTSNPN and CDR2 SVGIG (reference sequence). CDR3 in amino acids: CAWSVDSPYSNQPQHF. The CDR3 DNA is TGTGCCTGGAGTGTTGATAGCCCATATAGCAATCAGCCCCAGCATTTT.

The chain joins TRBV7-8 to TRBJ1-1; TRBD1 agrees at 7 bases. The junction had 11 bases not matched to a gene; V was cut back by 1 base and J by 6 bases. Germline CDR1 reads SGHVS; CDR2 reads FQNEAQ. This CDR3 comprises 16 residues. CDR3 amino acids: CASSLDRAGGWAEAFF. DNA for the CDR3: TGTGCCAGCAGCTTAGATAGGGCAGGGGGATGGGCTGAAGCTTTCTTT.

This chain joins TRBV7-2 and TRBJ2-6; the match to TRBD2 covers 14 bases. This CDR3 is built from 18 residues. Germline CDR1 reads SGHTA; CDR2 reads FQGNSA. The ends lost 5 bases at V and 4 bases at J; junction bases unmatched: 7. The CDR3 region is CASSTRLAGGLGANVLTF. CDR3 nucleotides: TGTGCCAGCAGCACAAGACTAGCGGGGGGGCTAGGGGCCAACGTCCTGACTTTC.

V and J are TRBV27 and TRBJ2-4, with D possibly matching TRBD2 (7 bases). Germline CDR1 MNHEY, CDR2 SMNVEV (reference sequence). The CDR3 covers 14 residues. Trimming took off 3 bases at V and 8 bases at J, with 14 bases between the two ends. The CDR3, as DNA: TGTGCCAGCAGTTTGGGGGGGCGTCGGGACATTCAGTACTTC. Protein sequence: CASSLGGRRDIQYF.

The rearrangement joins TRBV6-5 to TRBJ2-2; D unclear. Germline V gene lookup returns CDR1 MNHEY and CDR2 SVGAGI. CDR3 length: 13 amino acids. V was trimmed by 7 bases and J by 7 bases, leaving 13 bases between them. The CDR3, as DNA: TGTGCCAGCACCAACAGAGTCAGCGGGGAGCTGTTTTTT. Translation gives CASTNRVSGELFF.

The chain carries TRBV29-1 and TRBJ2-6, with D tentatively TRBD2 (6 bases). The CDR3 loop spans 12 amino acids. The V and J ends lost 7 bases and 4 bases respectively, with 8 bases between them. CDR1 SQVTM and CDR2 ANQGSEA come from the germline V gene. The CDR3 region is CSARGGANVLTF. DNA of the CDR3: TGCAGCGCCCGGGGGGGGGCCAACGTCCTGACTTTC.

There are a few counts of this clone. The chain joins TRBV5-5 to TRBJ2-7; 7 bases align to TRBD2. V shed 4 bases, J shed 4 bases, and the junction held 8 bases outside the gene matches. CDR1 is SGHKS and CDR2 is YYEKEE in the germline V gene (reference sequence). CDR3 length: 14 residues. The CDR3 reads CASSPGGLIYEQYV. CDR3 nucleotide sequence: TGTGCCAGCAGCCCGGGAGGCCTGATTTACGAGCAGTACGTC.

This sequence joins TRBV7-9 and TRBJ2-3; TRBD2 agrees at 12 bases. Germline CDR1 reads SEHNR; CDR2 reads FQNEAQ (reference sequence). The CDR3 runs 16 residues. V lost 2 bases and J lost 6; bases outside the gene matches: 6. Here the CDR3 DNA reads TGTGCCAGCAGCTTATCCCTCACTAGCGGGAGGGATACGCAGTATTTT. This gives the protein CASSLSLTSGRDTQYF.

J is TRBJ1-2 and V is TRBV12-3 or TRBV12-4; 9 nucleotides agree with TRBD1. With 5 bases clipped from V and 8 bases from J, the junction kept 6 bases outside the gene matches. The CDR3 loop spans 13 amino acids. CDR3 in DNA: TGTGCCAGCAGTCAACAGGGGGCGGGCGGCTACACCTTC. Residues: CASSQQGAGGYTF.

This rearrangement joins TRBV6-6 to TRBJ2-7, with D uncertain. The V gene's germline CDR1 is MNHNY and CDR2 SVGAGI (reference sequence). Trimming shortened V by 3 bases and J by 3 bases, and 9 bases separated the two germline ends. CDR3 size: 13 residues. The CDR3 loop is CASSYGPDYEQYV. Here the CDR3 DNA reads TGTGCCAGCAGTTATGGGCCGGACTACGAGCAGTACGTC.

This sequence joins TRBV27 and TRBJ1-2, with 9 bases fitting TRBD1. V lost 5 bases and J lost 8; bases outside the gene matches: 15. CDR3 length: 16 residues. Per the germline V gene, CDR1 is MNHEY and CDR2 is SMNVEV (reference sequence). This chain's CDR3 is CASSPASIDRGVGYTF. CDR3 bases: TGTGCCAGCAGTCCCGCCTCTATTGACAGGGGGGTCGGCTACACCTTC.

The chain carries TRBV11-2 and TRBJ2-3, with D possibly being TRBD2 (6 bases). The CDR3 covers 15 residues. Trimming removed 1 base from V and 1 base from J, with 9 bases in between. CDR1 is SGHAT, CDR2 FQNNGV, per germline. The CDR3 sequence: CASSLAGARTDTQYF. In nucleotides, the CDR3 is TGTGCCAGCAGCTTAGCGGGAGCTCGCACAGATACGCAGTATTTT.

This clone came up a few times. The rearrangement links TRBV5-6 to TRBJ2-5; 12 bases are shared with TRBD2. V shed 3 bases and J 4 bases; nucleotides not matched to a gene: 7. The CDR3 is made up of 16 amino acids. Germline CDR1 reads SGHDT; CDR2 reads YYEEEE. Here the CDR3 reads CASSSRTSGIVETQYF. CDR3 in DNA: TGTGCCAGCAGCTCACGGACTAGCGGGATAGTAGAGACCCAGTACTTC.

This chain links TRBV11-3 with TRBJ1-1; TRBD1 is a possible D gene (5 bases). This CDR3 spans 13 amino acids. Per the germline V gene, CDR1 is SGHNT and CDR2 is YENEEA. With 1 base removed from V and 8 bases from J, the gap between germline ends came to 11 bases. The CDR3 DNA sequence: TGTGCCAGCAGCTTAGTCGGAGGGGAAGAAGCTTTCTTT. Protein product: CASSLVGGEEAFF.

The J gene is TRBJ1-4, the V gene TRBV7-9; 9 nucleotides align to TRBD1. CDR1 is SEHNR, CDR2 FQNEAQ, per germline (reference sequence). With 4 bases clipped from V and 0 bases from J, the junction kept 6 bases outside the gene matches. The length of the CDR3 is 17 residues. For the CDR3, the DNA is TGTGCCAGCAGCTCAGGACAGGGGACCGCAACTAATGAAAAACTGTTTTTT. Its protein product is CASSSGQGTATNEKLFF.

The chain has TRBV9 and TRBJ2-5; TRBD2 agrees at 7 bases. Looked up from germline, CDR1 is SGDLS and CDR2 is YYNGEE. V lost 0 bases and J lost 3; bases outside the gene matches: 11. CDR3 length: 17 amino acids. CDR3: CASSVGPTTSRKETQYF. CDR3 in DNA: TGTGCCAGCAGCGTAGGGCCGACGACTAGCCGAAAAGAGACCCAGTACTTC.

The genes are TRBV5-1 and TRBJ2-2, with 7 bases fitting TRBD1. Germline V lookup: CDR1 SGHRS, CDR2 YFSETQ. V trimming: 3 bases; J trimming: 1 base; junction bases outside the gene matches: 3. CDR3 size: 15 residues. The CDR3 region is CASSWGQLNTGELFF. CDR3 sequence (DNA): TGCGCCAGCAGCTGGGGACAGTTGAACACCGGGGAGCTGTTTTTT.